What follows is one T cell receptor beta chain and its context. Antigen unknown. Method: immunoSEQ multiplex PCR; TCRdb's copy keeps in-frame clones and lacks some. This sample has around 21,000 clones, with 70% to 85% found just once. Controls came from buffy coats of healthy blood donors. V lost 3 bases, J lost 4 bases, and 13 bases lay in between. Germline V gene sequence: CDR1 KGHSH, CDR2 LQKENI. This CDR3 contains 15 residues. These data come from a study of STAT5B mutations in CD4+ large granular lymphocyte leukemia. The overall study: The CDR3 'QG' motif was associated with a particular HLA allele among healthy donors.

Study-wide findings and caveats: Patient CD4-sorted repertoires stayed more clonal than healthy ones after leukemic-clone removal. Compared with healthy controls (2/35), patient top clones favored TRBV06 (8/27).

V and J are TRBV18 and TRBJ2-1, with D possibly called TRBD1 or TRBD2 (5 bases each). The sample was CD4+ T cells from blood buffy coats. The clonotype originates from a human donor in good health. DNA for the CDR3: TGTGCCAGCTCACCCGGGGCGGCCCCATACAATGAGCAGTTCTTC. Translating gives CASSPGAAPYNEQFF.